The 2 T cell receptor beta chains below were found in one sample sequenced in a study of T cell responses to AZD1222 COVID-19 vaccine (dated by TCRdb to the early 2020s). Library preparation used the immunoSEQ multiplex PCR assay. In its TCRdb copy, this immuneACCESS table keeps in-frame sequences only and misses some clones. Where compared with another copy, unresolved V genes explain less than half of these, and the others have no known cause. For this sample there are fewer than 140,000 clones; roughly 88% appear just once. Clones ranked in the top ten supply approximately 5.4% of the sample. The time point label of this sample denotes: baseline before first vaccination. Sequenced material: peripheral blood, taken on day 0 of AZD1222 vaccination. Every receptor here comes from an adult in good health.

This chain uses TRBV7-3 with TRBJ2-7; TRBD1 is a possible D gene (5 bases). The V end was cut by 5 bases, the J end by 5 bases, with 13 bases between. The CDR3 loop spans 13 amino acids. Germline CDR1 SGHTA, CDR2 FQGTGA. CDR3 bases: TGTGCCAGCAGCCCCGCGACAGTGAACGAGCAGTACTTC. The encoded protein is CASSPATVNEQYF.

The chain combines TRBV7-3 with TRBJ2-7; 9 bases align to TRBD1. There are 14 residues in the CDR3. The J segment lost 7 bases and the V segment lost 5 bases, leaving 9 bases of the junction unmatched. From germline, CDR1 is SGHTA and CDR2 FQGTGA. The CDR3 protein is CASSTGQGPGEQYF. In DNA, the CDR3 is TGTGCCAGCAGCACGGGACAGGGTCCAGGGGAGCAGTACTTC.